The clone carrying this T cell receptor (beta chain) has only one observation. Germline CDR1 MNHEY, CDR2 SVGAGI. The CDR3 extends over 15 amino acids. The J segment lost 5 bases and the V segment lost 6 bases, leaving 8 bases of the junction unmatched. These data are taken from a study of T cell responses to AZD1222 COVID-19 vaccine. Method: immunoSEQ multiplex PCR; TCRdb's copy keeps in-frame clones and lacks some. The repertoire has roughly 120,000 clones, 75% to 90% of them found once; the top ten carry 2.4%. The sample consisted of peripheral blood, taken on day 0 of AZD1222 vaccination. The source is an adult in good health. The chain joins TRBV6-5 to TRBJ2-2, with 8 bases fitting TRBD1. The CDR3 nucleotides are TGTGCCAGCAGGAGCAGGGGGCTTGGGACCGGGGAGCTGTTTTTT. Residues: CASRSRGLGTGELFF.